Listed below are T cell receptor beta chains from one sample, sequenced in a study of blood T cell repertoires in COVID-19. Clones were sequenced by immunoSEQ multiplex PCR, and TCRdb holds only the in-frame ones, with some missing. The table lists around 35,000 clones, more than 75% of them singletons. Input material: peripheral blood. All receptors come from a human donor in a cohort sampled during active COVID-19. Each CDR3 is given with its conserved first and last residue. Fields, in order: J gene, D gene, V gene, CDR3 DNA, CDR3 protein. D genes are given only for firm matches.

>TRBJ1-1|TRBD1|TRBV7-6
TGTGCCAGCAGCCCGACAGGGGGATCCACTGAAGCTTTCTTT
CASSPTGGSTEAFF
>TRBJ2-7|.|TRBV25-1
TGTGCCAGCAGCGACGGACACACCTACGAGCAGTACTTC
CASSDGHTYEQYF
>TRBJ2-7|.|TRBV19
TGTGCCAGTAGTATGTATGCGGGGAGCTCCTACGAGCAGTACTTC
CASSMYAGSSYEQYF
>TRBJ1-3|TRBD1|TRBV7-9
TGTGCCAGCAGCTTAGATGGGACAGCTGGAAACACCATATATTTT
CASSLDGTAGNTIYF
>TRBJ2-5|TRBD2|TRBV19
TGTGCCAGTAGCGGACTAGCGGGGGGGGAAGAGACCCAGTACTTC
CASSGLAGGEETQYF
>TRBJ2-7|TRBD1|TRBV7-2
TGTGCCAGCAGCTTAGGTGGGACAGGGGATTACGAGCAGTACTTC
CASSLGGTGDYEQYF
>TRBJ1-5|.|TRBV6-6
TGTGCCAGCAGTTACTCGAGAATTTATAGCAATCAGCCCCAGCATTTT
CASSYSRIYSNQPQHF
>TRBJ2-7|TRBD2|TRBV5-8
TGTGCCAGCAGCTTGATGAGCGGGGGGGCTCACGAGCAGTACTTC
CASSLMSGGAHEQYF
>TRBJ2-2|TRBD1|TRBV11-3
TGTGCCAGCAGTCACGCCGGGACAGCGGTGGGGGAGCTGTTTTTT
CASSHAGTAVGELFF
>TRBJ1-2|.|TRBV29-1
TGCAGCCTGGGAGACCAACTCGGGGGCTACACCTTC
CSLGDQLGGYTF
>TRBJ2-7|.|TRBV10-3
TGTGCCATCAGTGGGACAGCCTCCTACGAGCAGTACTTC
CAISGTASYEQYF
>TRBJ2-3|.|TRBV5-1
TGCGCCAGCAGCTTGCTAGCATCCACAGATACGCAGTATTTT
CASSLLASTDTQYF
>TRBJ1-2|TRBD1|TRBV7-2
TGTGCCAGCAGCGACGGGGCAGGGGGAAAGGGCTACACCTTC
CASSDGAGGKGYTF